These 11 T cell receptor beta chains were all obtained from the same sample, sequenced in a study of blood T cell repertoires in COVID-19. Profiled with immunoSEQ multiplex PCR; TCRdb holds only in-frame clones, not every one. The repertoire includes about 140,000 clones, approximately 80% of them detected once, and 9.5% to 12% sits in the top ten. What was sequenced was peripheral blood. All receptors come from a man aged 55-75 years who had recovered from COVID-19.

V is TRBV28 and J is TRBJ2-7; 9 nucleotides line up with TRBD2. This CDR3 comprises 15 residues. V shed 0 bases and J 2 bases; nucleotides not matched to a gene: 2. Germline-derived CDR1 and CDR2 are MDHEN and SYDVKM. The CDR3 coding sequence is TGTGCCAGCAGTTTATGGGTAGCGGGAGCCTACGAGCAGTACTTC. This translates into CASSLWVAGAYEQYF.

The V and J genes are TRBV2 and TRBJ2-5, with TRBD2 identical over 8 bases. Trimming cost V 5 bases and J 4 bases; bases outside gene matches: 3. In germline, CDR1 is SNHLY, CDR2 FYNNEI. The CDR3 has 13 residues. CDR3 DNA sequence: TGTGCCAGCAGTCCCAGCGGGGGAGAGACCCAGTACTTC. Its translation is CASSPSGGETQYF.

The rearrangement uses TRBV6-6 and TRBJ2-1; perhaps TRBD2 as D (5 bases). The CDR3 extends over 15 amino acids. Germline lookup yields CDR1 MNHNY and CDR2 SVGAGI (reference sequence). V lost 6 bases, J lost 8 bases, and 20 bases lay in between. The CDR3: CASSSSGLPIDEQFF. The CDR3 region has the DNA TGTGCCAGCAGCTCCTCCGGACTCCCTATTGATGAGCAGTTCTTC.

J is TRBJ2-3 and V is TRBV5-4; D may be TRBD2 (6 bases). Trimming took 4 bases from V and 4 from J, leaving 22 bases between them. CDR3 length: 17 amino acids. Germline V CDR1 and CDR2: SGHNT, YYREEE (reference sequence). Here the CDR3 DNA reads TGTGCCAGCAGCCCTGGCACCGGGGGTGGGGGATCAGATACGCAGTATTTT. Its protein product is CASSPGTGGGGSDTQYF.

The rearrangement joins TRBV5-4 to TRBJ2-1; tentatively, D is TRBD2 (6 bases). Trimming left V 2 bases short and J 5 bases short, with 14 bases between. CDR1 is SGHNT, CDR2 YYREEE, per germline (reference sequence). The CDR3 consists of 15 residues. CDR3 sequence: CASSFRSGGDNEQFF. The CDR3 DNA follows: TGTGCCAGCAGCTTTCGAAGCGGAGGGGACAATGAGCAGTTCTTC.

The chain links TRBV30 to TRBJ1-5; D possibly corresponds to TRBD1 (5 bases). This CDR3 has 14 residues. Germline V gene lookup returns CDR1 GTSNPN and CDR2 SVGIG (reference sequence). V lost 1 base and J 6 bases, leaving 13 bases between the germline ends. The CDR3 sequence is CAWSEQTVSQPQHF. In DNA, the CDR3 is TGTGCCTGGAGTGAACAGACAGTCTCTCAGCCCCAGCATTTT.

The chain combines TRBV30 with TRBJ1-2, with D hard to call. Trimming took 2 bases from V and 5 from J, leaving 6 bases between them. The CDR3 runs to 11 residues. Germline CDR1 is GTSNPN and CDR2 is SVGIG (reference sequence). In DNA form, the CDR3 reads TGTGCCTGGAGTATCAGTTATGGCTACACCTTC. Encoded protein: CAWSISYGYTF.

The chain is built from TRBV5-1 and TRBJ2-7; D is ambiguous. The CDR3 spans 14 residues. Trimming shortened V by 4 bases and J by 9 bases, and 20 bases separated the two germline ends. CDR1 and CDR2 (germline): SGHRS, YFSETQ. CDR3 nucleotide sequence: TGCGCCAGCAGCCCGTTTCAAACCTACGAGGCGCAGTACTTC. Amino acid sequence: CASSPFQTYEAQYF.

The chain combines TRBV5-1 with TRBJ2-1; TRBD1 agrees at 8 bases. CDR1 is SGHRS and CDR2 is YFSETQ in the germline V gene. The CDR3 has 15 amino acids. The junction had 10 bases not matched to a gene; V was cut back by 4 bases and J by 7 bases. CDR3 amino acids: CASSLGGQVDNEQFF. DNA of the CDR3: TGCGCCAGCAGCCTGGGGGGACAGGTCGATAATGAGCAGTTCTTC.

This CDR3 is CASSLGRGNEKLFF. CDR3 DNA: TGTGCCAGTAGTTTAGGACGGGGGAATGAAAAACTGTTTTTT. The chain uses TRBV19 and TRBJ1-4, with a tentative D call TRBD1 (5 bases). V dropped 5 bases and J dropped 5 bases, with 12 bases sitting between them. CDR1 and CDR2 from the germline V gene are LNHDA and SQIVND (reference sequence). There are 14 residues in the CDR3. Looking up the rest from reference TRBV19 and TRBJ1-4 gives the full variable domain: DGGITQSPKYLFRKEGQNVTLSCEQNLNHDAMYWYRQDPGQGLRLIYYSQIVNDFQKGDIAEGYSVSREKKESFPLTVTSAQKNPTAFYLCASSLGRGNEKLFFGSGTQLSVL.

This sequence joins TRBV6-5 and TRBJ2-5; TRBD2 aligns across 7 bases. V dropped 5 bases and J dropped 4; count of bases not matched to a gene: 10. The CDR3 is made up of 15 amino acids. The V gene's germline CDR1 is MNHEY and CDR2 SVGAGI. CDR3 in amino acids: CASSLSAGAGETQYF. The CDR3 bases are TGTGCCAGCAGTCTCTCTGCGGGAGCTGGAGAGACCCAGTACTTC.